These T cell receptor beta chains were read from a single sample in a study of blood T cell repertoires in COVID-19. The data were produced by immunoSEQ multiplex PCR, yet TCRdb's version contains in-frame clones alone and is incomplete. This sample carries over 200,000 clones, about 90% of them seen once, and the ten largest clones take 1.5% to 2%. Sequenced material: peripheral blood. These TCRs come from a man in his forties or fifties with active or convalescent COVID-19. Both conserved end residues are part of each CDR3.

length	V	CDR3
13	TRBV7-3	CASSDTSTDTQYF
17	TRBV9	CASSVLSRDTFNYGYTF
17	TRBV27	CASSHPGAGVANTEAFF
15	TRBV2	CASSAGTTSTDTQYF
15	TRBV5-1	CASSLNRLMNTEAFF
16	TRBV10-1	CASSEGLAGGRETQYF
15	TRBV19	CASSIVSAVNQPQHF
16	TRBV19	CASRSLAGTRNTEAFF
15	TRBV4-1	CASSPRNLEGSPLHF
14	TRBV27	CASKLRGALVGYTF
15	TRBV18	CASSPRGGSNQPQHF
13	TRBV5-5	CASSPEMDQPQHF
14	TRBV28	CASRGHSNTGELFF
13	TRBV12-3/TRBV12-4	CASSFPTGGGYTF
19	TRBV7-6	CASSLASLRQRGNQETQYF
14	TRBV10-1	CASSAGHMNTEAFF
13	TRBV27	CASSLSSHQPQHF
16	TRBV28	CASSLAPGQWTEKLFF
15	TRBV10-2	CASTPGDRGAETQYF
16	TRBV14	CASSPGTGLGPYGYTF
15	TRBV28	CASTEQTSVAYEQYF
14	TRBV5-1	CASSLLEENTEAFF
13	TRBV5-6	CASSLQGRGEAFF
13	TRBV11-1	CASSPTGTGELFF
15	TRBV4-1	CASSQGVDTTYEQYF
15	TRBV10-2	CASGGLAGGTGELFF
14	TRBV5-1	CASSLGGSGAEAFF
17	TRBV6-1	CASSGGGSGSSTDTQYF
18	TRBV21-1	CASSPNWGLAETRETQYF
16	TRBV6-1	CASSVWLAGPNNEQFF
13	TRBV10-1	CASTRGQGEKLFF
13	TRBV12-3/TRBV12-4	CASSGTEYNEQFF
13	TRBV15	CATSRQGNTEAFF
15	TRBV28	CASSAAKGSNQPQHF
15	TRBV28	CASSSPGTGGTEAFF
12	TRBV12-3/TRBV12-4	CASSFYSSEAFF
13	TRBV7-9	CASSFRAGDGYTF
15	TRBV10-3	CAISDVPSRVREQFF
14	TRBV19	CATEPGGPNQPQHF
15	TRBV7-9	CASSSGILASGELFF
16	TRBV3-1/TRBV3-2	CASSRLPGTAYTEAFF
16	TRBV19	CATALVQGASYNEQFF
13	TRBV9	CASTSAISYGYTF
16	TRBV27	CASSLSGQGGTDTQYF
13	TRBV18	CASSRGQSNEQFF
16	TRBV7-2	CASGPGQGSGANVLTF
21	TRBV9	CASSADSGTETITATNEKLFF
13	TRBV19	CASSIDMENGAFF
13	TRBV5-1	CASSLGGPIEQFF
14	TRBV6-5	CASSYTGVHQPQHF
12	TRBV10-2	CATCDRNTEAFF
14	TRBV30	CAWSPPGGGTEAFF
13	TRBV6-5	CASRSGGSYEQYF
17	TRBV28	CASSGWGSGGGSQPQHF
13	TRBV28	CASSPTGNYGYTF
12	TRBV25-1	CASRTAAYGYTF